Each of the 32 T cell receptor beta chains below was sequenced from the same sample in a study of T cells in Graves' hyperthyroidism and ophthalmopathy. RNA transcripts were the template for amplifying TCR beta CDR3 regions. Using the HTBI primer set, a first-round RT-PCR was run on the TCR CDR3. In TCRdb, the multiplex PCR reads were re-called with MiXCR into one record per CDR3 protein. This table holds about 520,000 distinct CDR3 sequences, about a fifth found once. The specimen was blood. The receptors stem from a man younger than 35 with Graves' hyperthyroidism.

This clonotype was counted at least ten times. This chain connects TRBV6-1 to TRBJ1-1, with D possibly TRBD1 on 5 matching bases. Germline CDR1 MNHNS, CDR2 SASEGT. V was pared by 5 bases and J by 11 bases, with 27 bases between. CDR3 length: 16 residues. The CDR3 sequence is CASSTVQVGQGMGAFF. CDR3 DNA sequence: TGTGCCAGCAGTACAGTACAGGTGGGGCAGGGAATGGGGGCTTTCTTT.

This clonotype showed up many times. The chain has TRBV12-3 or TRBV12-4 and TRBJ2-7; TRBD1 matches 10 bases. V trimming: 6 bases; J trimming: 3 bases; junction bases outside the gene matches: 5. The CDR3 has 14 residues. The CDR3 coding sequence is TGTGCCAGCAGCCTCGACAGGGGGCGCTACGAGCAGTACTTC. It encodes CASSLDRGRYEQYF.

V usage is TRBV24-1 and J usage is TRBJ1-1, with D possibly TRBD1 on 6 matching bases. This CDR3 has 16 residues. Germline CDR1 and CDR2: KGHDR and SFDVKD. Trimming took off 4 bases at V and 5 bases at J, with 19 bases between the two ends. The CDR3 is CATSEWGRLPWTEAFF. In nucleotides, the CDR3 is TGTGCCACCAGTGAATGGGGGCGCTTGCCGTGGACTGAAGCTTTCTTT.

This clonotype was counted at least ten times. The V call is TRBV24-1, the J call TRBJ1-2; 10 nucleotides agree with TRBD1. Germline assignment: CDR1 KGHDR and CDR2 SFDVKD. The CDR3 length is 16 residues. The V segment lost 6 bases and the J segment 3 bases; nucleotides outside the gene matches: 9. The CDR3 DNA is TGTGCCACCAGTCCCTCCGGGACAGGGGACGACTATGGCTACACCTTC. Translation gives CATSPSGTGDDYGYTF.

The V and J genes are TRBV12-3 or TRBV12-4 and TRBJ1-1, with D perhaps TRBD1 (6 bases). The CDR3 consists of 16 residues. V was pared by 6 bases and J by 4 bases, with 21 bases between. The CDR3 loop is CASSLSSRGPGTEAFF. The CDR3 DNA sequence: TGTGCCAGCAGCCTAAGCTCCAGGGGCCCGGGCACTGAAGCTTTCTTT.

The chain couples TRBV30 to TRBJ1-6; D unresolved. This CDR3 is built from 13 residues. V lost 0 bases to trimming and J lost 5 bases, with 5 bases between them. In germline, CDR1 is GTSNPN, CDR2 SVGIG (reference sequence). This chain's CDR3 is CAWSVVHNSPLHF. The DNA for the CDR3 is TGTGCCTGGAGTGTAGTCCATAATTCACCCCTCCACTTT.

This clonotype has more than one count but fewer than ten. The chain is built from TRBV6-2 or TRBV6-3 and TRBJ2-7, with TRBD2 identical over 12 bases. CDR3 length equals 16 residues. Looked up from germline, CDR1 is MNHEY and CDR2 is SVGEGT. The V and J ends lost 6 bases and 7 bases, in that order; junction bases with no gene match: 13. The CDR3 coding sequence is TGTGCCAGCAGCCAAGGCGGACTAGCGGGATCGGAAGAGCAGTACTTC. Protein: CASSQGGLAGSEEQYF.

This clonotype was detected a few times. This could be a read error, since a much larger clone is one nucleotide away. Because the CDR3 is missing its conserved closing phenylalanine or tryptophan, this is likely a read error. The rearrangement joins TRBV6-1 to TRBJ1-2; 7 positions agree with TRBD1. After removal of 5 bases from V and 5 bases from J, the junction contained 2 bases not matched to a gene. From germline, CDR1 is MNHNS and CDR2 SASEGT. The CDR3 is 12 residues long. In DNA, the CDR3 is TGTGCCAGCAGTACAGGGGAATATGGCTACACCGTC. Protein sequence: CASSTGEYGYTV.

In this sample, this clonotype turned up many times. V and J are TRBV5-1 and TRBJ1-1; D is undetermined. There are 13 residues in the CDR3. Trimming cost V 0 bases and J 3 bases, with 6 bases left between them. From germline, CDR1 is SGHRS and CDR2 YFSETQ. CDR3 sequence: CASSLGADTEAFF. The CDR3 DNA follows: TGCGCCAGCAGCTTGGGGGCGGACACTGAAGCTTTCTTT. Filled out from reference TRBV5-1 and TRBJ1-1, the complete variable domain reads KAGVTQTPRYLIKTRGQQVTLSCSPISGHRSVSWYQQTPGQGLQFLFEYFSETQRNKGNFPGRFSGRQFSNSRSEMNVSTLELGDSALYLCASSLGADTEAFFGQGTRLTVV.

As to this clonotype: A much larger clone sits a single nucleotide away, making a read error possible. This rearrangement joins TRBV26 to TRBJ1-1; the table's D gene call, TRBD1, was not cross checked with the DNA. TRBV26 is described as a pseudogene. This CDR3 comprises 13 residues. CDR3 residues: CVSSSRTGPEAFF. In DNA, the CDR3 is TGTGTCAGTAGTTCCCGGACAGGGCCTGAAGCTTTCTTT.

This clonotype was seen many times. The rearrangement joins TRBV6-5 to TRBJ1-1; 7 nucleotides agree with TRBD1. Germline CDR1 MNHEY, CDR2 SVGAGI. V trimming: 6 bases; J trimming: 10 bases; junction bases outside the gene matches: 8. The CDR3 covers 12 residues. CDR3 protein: CASSPGRGPAFF. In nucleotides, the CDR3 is TGTGCCAGCAGCCCCGGGAGGGGGCCAGCTTTCTTT.

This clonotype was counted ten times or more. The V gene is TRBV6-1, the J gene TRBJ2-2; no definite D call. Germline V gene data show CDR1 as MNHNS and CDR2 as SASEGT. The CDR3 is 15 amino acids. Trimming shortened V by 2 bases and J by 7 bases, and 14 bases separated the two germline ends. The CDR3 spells CASSEYRRLNGELFF. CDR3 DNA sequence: TGTGCCAGCAGTGAATATCGCCGGCTTAACGGGGAGCTGTTTTTT.

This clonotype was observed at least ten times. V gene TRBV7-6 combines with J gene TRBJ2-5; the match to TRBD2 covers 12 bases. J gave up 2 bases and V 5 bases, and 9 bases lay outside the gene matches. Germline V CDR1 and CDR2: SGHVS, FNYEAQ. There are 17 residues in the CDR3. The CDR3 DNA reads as TGTGCCAGCAGCAGAGGACTAGCGGGGATCCCTCAAGAGACCCAGTACTTC. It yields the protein CASSRGLAGIPQETQYF.

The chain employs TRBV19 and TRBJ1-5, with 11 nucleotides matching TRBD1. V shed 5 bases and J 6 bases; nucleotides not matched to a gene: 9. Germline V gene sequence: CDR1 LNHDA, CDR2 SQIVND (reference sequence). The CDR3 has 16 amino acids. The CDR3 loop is CASSPAWTGGGQPQHF. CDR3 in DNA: TGTGCCAGTAGTCCCGCGTGGACAGGGGGCGGTCAGCCCCAGCATTTT. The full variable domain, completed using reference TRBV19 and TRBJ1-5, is DGGITQSPKYLFRKEGQNVTLSCEQNLNHDAMYWYRQDPGQGLRLIYYSQIVNDFQKGDIAEGYSVSREKKESFPLTVTSAQKNPTAFYLCASSPAWTGGGQPQHFGDGTRLSIL.

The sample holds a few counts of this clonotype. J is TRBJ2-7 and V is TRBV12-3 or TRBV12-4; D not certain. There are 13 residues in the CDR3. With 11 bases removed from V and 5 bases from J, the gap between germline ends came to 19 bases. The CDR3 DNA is TGTGCCGCCACAAACGATTTACTCGACGAGCAGTACTTC. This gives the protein CAATNDLLDEQYF.

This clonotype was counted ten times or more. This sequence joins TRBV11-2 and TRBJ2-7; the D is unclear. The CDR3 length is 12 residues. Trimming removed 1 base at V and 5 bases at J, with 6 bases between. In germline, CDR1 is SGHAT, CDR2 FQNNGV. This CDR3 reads CASSLGFHEQYF. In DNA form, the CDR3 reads TGTGCCAGCAGCTTAGGGTTCCACGAGCAGTACTTC. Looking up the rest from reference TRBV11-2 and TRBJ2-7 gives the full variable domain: EAGVAQSPRYKIIEKRQSVAFWCNPISGHATLYWYQQILGQGPKLLIQFQNNGVVDDSQLPKDRFSAERLKGVDSTLKIQPAKLEDSAVYLCASSLGFHEQYFGPGTRLTVT.

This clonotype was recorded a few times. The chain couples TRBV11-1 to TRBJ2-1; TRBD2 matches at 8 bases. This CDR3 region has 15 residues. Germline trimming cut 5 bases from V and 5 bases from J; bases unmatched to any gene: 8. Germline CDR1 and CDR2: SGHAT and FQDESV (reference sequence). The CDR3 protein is CASSPRGDVDNEQFF. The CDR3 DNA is TGTGCCAGCAGCCCGCGGGGGGACGTCGACAATGAGCAGTTCTTC. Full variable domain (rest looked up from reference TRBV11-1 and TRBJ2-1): EAEVAQSPRYKITEKSQAVAFWCDPISGHATLYWYRQILGQGPELLVQFQDESVVDDSQLPKDRFSAERLKGVDSTLKIQPAELGDSAMYLCASSPRGDVDNEQFFGPGTRLTVL.

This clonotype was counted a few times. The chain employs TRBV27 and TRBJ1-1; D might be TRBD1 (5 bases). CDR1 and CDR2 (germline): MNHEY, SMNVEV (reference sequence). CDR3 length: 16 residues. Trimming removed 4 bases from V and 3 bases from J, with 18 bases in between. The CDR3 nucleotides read TGTGCCAGCAGTTACCCCACAGTTGGGGGGTACACTGAAGCTTTCTTT. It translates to CASSYPTVGGYTEAFF.

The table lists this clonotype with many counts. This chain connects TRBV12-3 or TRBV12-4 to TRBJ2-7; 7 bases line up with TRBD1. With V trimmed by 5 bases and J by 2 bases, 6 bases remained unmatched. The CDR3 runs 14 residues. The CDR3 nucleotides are TGTGCCAGCAGTGCTGCCGGGACAGCCTACGAGCAGTACTTC. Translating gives CASSAAGTAYEQYF.

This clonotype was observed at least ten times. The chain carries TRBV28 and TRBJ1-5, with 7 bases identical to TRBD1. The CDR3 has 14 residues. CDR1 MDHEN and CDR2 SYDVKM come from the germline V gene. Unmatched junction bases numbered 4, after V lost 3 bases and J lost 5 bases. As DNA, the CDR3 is TGTGCCAGCAGTTTGGGAGGGACAGATCAGCCCCAGCATTTT. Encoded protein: CASSLGGTDQPQHF. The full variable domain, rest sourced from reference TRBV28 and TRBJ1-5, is DVKVTQSSRYLVKRTGEKVFLECVQDMDHENMFWYRQDPGLGLRLIYFSYDVKMKEKGDIPEGYSVSREKKERFSLILESASTNQTSMYLCASSLGGTDQPQHFGDGTRLSIL.

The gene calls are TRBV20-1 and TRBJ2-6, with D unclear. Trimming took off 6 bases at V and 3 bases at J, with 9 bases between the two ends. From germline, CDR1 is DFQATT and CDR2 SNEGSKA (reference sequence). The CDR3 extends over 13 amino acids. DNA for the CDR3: TGCAGTGCCTTTACAGATGGGGCCAACGTCCTGACTTTC. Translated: CSAFTDGANVLTF.

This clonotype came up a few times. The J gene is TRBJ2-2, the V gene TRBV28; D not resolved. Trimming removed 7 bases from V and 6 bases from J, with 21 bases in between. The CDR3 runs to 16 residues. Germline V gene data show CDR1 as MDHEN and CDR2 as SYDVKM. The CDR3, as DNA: TGTGCCAGCATCCCATCTTGGGCCCAGACCGCCGGGGAGCTGTTTTTT. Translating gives CASIPSWAQTAGELFF.

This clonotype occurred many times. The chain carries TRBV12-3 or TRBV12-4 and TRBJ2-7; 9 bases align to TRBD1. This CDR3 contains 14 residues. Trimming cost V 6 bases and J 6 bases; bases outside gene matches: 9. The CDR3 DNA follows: TGTGCCAGCAGCCTTAACAGGGGGCCGAGCGAGCAGTACTTC. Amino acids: CASSLNRGPSEQYF.

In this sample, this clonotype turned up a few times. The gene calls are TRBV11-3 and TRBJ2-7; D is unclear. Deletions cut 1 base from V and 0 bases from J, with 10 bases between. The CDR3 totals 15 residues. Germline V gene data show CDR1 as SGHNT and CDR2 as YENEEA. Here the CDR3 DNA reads TGTGCCAGCAGCTTAGGCATAGGTTTCTCCTACGAGCAGTACTTC. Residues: CASSLGIGFSYEQYF.

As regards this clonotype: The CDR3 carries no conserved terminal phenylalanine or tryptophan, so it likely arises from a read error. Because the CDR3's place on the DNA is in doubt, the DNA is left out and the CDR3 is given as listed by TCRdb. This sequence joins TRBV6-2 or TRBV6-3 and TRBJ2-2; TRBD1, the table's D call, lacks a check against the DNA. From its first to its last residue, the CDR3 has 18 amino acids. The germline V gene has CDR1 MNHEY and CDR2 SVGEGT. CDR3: CASRRRVTGDEVTGELLL.

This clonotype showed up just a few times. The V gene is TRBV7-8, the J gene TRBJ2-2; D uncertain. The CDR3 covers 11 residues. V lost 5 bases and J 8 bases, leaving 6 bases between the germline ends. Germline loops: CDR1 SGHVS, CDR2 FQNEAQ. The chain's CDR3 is CASSTRGELFF. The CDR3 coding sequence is TGTGCCAGCAGCACCCGGGGGGAGCTGTTTTTT.

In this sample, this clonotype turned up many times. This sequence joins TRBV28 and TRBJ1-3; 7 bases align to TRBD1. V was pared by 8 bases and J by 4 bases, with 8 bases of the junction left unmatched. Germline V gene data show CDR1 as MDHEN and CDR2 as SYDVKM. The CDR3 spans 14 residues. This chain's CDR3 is CASREGGLGNTIYF. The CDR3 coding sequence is TGTGCCAGCCGGGAAGGGGGCTTGGGAAACACCATATATTTT.

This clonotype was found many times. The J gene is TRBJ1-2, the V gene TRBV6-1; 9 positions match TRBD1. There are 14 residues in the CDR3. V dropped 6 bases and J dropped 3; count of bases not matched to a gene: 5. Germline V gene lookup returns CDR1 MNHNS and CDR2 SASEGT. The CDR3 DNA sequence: TGTGCCAGCAGCTTGAGGGACAGGGACTATGGCTACACCTTC. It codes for CASSLRDRDYGYTF.

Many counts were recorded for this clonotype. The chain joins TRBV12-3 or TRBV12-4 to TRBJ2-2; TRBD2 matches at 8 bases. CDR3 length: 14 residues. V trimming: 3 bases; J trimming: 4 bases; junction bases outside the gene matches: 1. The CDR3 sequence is CASSFRGGTGELFF. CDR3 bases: TGTGCCAGCAGTTTCCGGGGGGGCACCGGGGAGCTGTTTTTT.

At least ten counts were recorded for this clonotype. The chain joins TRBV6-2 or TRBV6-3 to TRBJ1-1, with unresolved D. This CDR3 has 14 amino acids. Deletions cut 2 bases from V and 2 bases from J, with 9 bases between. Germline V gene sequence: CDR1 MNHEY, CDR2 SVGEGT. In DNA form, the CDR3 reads TGTGCCAGCAGTTACATGCGGAGAAACACTGAAGCTTTCTTT. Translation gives CASSYMRRNTEAFF.

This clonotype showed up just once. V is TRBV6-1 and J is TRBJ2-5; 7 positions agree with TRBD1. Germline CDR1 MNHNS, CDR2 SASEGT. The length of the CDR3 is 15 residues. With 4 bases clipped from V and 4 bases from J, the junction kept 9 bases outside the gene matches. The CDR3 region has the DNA TGTGCCAGCAGTGTGAAGCTGGGACAGTCAGAGACCCAGTACTTC. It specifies CASSVKLGQSETQYF.

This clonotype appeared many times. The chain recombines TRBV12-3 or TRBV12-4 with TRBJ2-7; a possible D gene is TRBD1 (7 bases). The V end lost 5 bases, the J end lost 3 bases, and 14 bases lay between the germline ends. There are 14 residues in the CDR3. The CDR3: CASSARQGGYEQYF. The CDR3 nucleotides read TGTGCCAGCAGTGCCCGCCAGGGGGGCTACGAGCAGTACTTC.